This TCR beta chain was recorded in a study of beta chain features in type 1 diabetes. General study findings and limits: Relative to healthy donors, patients appeared to have naive, central memory and Treg TCRB repertoires that were more similar. PCR might pick shorter templates more often, in the same way for patients and controls. For Type 1 diabetes patients, all four CD4+ subsets carried TCRB CDR3s that were moderately but significantly shorter. Among type 1 diabetes patients, VDJ junctions had fewer insertions and more deletions.

Expressed TCRB transcripts got sequenced, as all isolated RNA was reverse transcribed. Deep immunoSEQ sequencing covered naive, central memory and regulatory T cell samples. TCRdb's copy holds only in-frame clones and misses some; the assay was immunoSEQ multiplex PCR. The table shows 230,000 or so clones, with roughly 16% occurring only once. The CDR3 extends over 12 amino acids. Germline CDR1 reads MDHEN; CDR2 reads SYDVKM. V lost 5 bases and J lost 6, with 11 bases in between. A remark on this clone: Its antigen is unidentified.

The sequenced material came from naive CD4+ T cells from blood. The clonotype comes from a man aged 25-40 years with type 1 diabetes. J is TRBJ2-7 and V is TRBV28; possible D gene TRBD1, 5 bases. The CDR3 DNA reads TGTGCCAGCAGTGTCAGGGTTCCCGAGCAGTACTTC. Amino acids: CASSVRVPEQYF.